Listed below are T cell receptor beta chains from one sample, sequenced in a study of CD8+CD57+ T cells in acquired aplastic anemia. TCRdb re-analysed the reads in MiXCR, keeping a single row per CDR3 protein. The sample consists of 150,000 to 200,000 distinct CDR3 sequences, 40% to 55% of them appearing once. The sequencing input was sorted CD4+, CD8+, or CD8+CD57+ T cells (not recorded which) from PBMCs. The source is a human donor with aplastic anemia. CDR3s include the opening cysteine and the closing phenylalanine or tryptophan. D genes are given only for firm matches. Only some rows state a clone size, as once, few, many or a class for expanded clones.

d_call: TRBD1; v_call: TRBV2; j_call: TRBJ1-1; clone_size: many; cdr3_nt: TGTGCCAGCAGGGTACAGGGGGCGCCGGGTGAAGCTTTCTTT; cdr3_aa: CASRVQGAPGEAFF
d_call: NA; v_call: TRBV5-1; j_call: TRBJ2-3; clone_size: once; cdr3_nt: TGCGCCAGCATCGATCGGCTGGATCCAGATACGCAGTATTTT; cdr3_aa: CASIDRLDPDTQYF
d_call: TRBD2; v_call: TRBV5-1; j_call: TRBJ2-3; clone_size: NA; cdr3_nt: TGCGCCAGCACCCGGGCGGGAGGGGGCACAGATACGCAGTATTTT; cdr3_aa: CASTRAGGGTDTQYF
d_call: NA; v_call: TRBV20-1; j_call: TRBJ1-5; clone_size: NA; cdr3_nt: TGCAGTGCTAGAGAGGGAGGACAAAATCAGCCCCAGCATTTT; cdr3_aa: CSAREGGQNQPQHF
d_call: TRBD1; v_call: TRBV2; j_call: TRBJ2-2; clone_size: many; cdr3_nt: TGTGCCAGCAGGGCCGGGACAGGGTCCGGGGAGCTGTTTTTT; cdr3_aa: CASRAGTGSGELFF
d_call: NA; v_call: TRBV15; j_call: TRBJ2-3; clone_size: NA; cdr3_nt: TGTGCCACCAGCGCAGCTTCTAGCACAGATACGCAGTATTTT; cdr3_aa: CATSAASSTDTQYF
d_call: TRBD1; v_call: TRBV3-1; j_call: TRBJ2-3; clone_size: few; cdr3_nt: TGTGCCAGCAGCCCCAACGCGGCGACAGGGCCAGATACGCAGTATTTT; cdr3_aa: CASSPNAATGPDTQYF
d_call: NA; v_call: TRBV5-8; j_call: TRBJ2-7; clone_size: many; cdr3_nt: TGTGCCAGCAGCTTGGACACGACTAGGAACGAGCAGTACTTC; cdr3_aa: CASSLDTTRNEQYF
d_call: TRBD2; v_call: TRBV19; j_call: TRBJ2-3; clone_size: NA; cdr3_nt: TGTGCCAGTACTTGGACTAGCGGGGGCACAGATACGCAGTATTTT; cdr3_aa: CASTWTSGGTDTQYF
d_call: NA; v_call: TRBV2; j_call: TRBJ1-1; clone_size: few; cdr3_nt: TGTGCCAGCAAGAGTGCCCCATCAATAATCACTGAAGCTTTCTTT; cdr3_aa: CASKSAPSIITEAFF
d_call: TRBD1; v_call: TRBV2; j_call: TRBJ2-3; clone_size: NA; cdr3_nt: TGTGCCAGCAGATCAGGGGGCGATACGCAGTATTTT; cdr3_aa: CASRSGGDTQYF
d_call: NA; v_call: TRBV6-1; j_call: TRBJ1-6; clone_size: many; cdr3_nt: TGTGCCAGCAGCCCCCTGGGAGGAGGGGGTGGCTCACCCCTCCACTTT; cdr3_aa: CASSPLGGGGGSPLHF
d_call: NA; v_call: TRBV20-1; j_call: TRBJ2-5; clone_size: many; cdr3_nt: TGCAGTGCTAGAGACCCCGGAGGGGGGCAAGAGACCCAGTACTTC; cdr3_aa: CSARDPGGGQETQYF
d_call: TRBD2; v_call: TRBV7-6; j_call: TRBJ2-5; clone_size: many; cdr3_nt: TGTGCCAGCAGCTTAACGGGACTAGCAGGTCAGGAGACCCAGTACTTC; cdr3_aa: CASSLTGLAGQETQYF
d_call: NA; v_call: TRBV19; j_call: TRBJ1-2; clone_size: once; cdr3_nt: TGTGCCAGTAGTTCCATCGACCGCCCTGGCTATGGCTACACCTTC; cdr3_aa: CASSSIDRPGYGYTF
d_call: NA; v_call: TRBV6-5; j_call: TRBJ2-7; clone_size: NA; cdr3_nt: TGTGCCAGCAGTTACCGTCTCTCATCCGCGGGCTACGAGCAGTACTTC; cdr3_aa: CASSYRLSSAGYEQYF
d_call: TRBD2; v_call: TRBV4-2; j_call: TRBJ2-2; clone_size: NA; cdr3_nt: TGTGCCAGCAGCCAAGGGGGGGGGGACACCGGGGAGCTGTTTTTT; cdr3_aa: CASSQGGGDTGELFF
d_call: NA; v_call: TRBV14; j_call: TRBJ1-1; clone_size: many; cdr3_nt: TGTGCCAGCAGCCTTTTCGGTGAAGCTTTCTTT; cdr3_aa: CASSLFGEAFF
d_call: NA; v_call: TRBV20-1; j_call: TRBJ2-5; clone_size: few; cdr3_nt: TGCAGTGCTAGAGGGACTAACGAGCAAGAGACCCAGTACTTC; cdr3_aa: CSARGTNEQETQYF
d_call: NA; v_call: TRBV11-3; j_call: TRBJ1-6; clone_size: many; cdr3_nt: TGTGCCAGCAGCTTAGGTTCAGCCAATTCACCCCTCCACTTT; cdr3_aa: CASSLGSANSPLHF
d_call: NA; v_call: TRBV2; j_call: TRBJ1-2; clone_size: many; cdr3_nt: TGTGCCAGACGGAGTAACTATGGCTACACCTTC; cdr3_aa: CARRSNYGYTF
d_call: NA; v_call: TRBV11-1; j_call: TRBJ1-6; clone_size: NA; cdr3_nt: TGTGCCAGCAGCTTCGGGCCAACGGAGTCCCTCCACTTT; cdr3_aa: CASSFGPTESLHF
d_call: TRBD1; v_call: TRBV7-2; j_call: TRBJ1-5; clone_size: NA; cdr3_nt: TGTGCCAGCAGCTTTACAGGGGGCGGAAATCAGCCCCAGCATTTT; cdr3_aa: CASSFTGGGNQPQHF
d_call: NA; v_call: TRBV5-8; j_call: TRBJ2-4; clone_size: many; cdr3_nt: TGTGCCAGCAGCTTGGAGGCACAGCTAAACATTCAGTACTTC; cdr3_aa: CASSLEAQLNIQYF
d_call: TRBD2; v_call: TRBV24-1; j_call: TRBJ2-5; clone_size: NA; cdr3_nt: TGTGCCACCAGTGGTTCGGGGACTAGCAGAGAGACCCAGTACTTC; cdr3_aa: CATSGSGTSRETQYF
d_call: NA; v_call: TRBV19; j_call: TRBJ1-1; clone_size: NA; cdr3_nt: TGTGCCAGTAGTGTATCGGCGAGAACCACTGAAGCTTTCTTT; cdr3_aa: CASSVSARTTEAFF
d_call: TRBD1; v_call: TRBV20-1; j_call: TRBJ2-7; clone_size: NA; cdr3_nt: TGCAGTGCTCAGTGGACAGGGGCTTACGAGCAGTACTTC; cdr3_aa: CSAQWTGAYEQYF
d_call: NA; v_call: TRBV19; j_call: TRBJ1-2; clone_size: NA; cdr3_nt: TGTGCCAGTACAGTCACCCGGAACTATGGCTACACCTTC; cdr3_aa: CASTVTRNYGYTF
d_call: TRBD1; v_call: TRBV10-3; j_call: TRBJ1-6; clone_size: NA; cdr3_nt: TGTGCCATCAGTGAGGGGCAGGGGGATTCACCCCTCCACTTT; cdr3_aa: CAISEGQGDSPLHF
d_call: TRBD1; v_call: TRBV2; j_call: TRBJ1-2; clone_size: NA; cdr3_nt: TGTGCCAGCAGTACAGGGGTTGATTGCTACACCTTC; cdr3_aa: CASSTGVDCYTF
d_call: TRBD1; v_call: TRBV19; j_call: TRBJ1-1; clone_size: NA; cdr3_nt: TGTGCCAGCTGGGGACAGATGAACACTGAAGCTTTCTTT; cdr3_aa: CASWGQMNTEAFF
d_call: TRBD2; v_call: TRBV20-1; j_call: TRBJ2-1; clone_size: few; cdr3_nt: TGCAGTGCGGCGGGACTAGCGGTCTCCTACAATGAGCAGTTCTTC; cdr3_aa: CSAAGLAVSYNEQFF
d_call: TRBD1; v_call: TRBV7-2; j_call: TRBJ2-7; clone_size: NA; cdr3_nt: TGTGCCAGCAGCACCGGACAGGGGGCGAGCGAGCAGTACTTC; cdr3_aa: CASSTGQGASEQYF
d_call: TRBD2; v_call: TRBV5-1; j_call: TRBJ2-7; clone_size: NA; cdr3_nt: TGCGCCAGCAGCTTGGCCTCGGCTAGCGGGGGGGCGGGCGAGCAGTACTTC; cdr3_aa: CASSLASASGGAGEQYF
d_call: TRBD2; v_call: TRBV19; j_call: TRBJ2-7; clone_size: NA; cdr3_nt: TGTGCCAGTAGTGAACTAGCGGGAGTAATGTGGGAGCAGTACTTC; cdr3_aa: CASSELAGVMWEQYF
d_call: TRBD1; v_call: TRBV20-1; j_call: TRBJ2-3; clone_size: NA; cdr3_nt: TGCAGTGCGGGGACAGGGTTTAGCACAGATACGCAGTATTTT; cdr3_aa: CSAGTGFSTDTQYF
d_call: NA; v_call: TRBV7-9; j_call: TRBJ2-7; clone_size: NA; cdr3_nt: TGTGCCAGCAGCTTAATCGGCGGAGTCTACGAGCAGTACTTC; cdr3_aa: CASSLIGGVYEQYF
d_call: NA; v_call: TRBV7-8; j_call: TRBJ2-5; clone_size: many; cdr3_nt: TGTGCCAGCAGCTTTCAAGAGACCCAGTACTTC; cdr3_aa: CASSFQETQYF
d_call: NA; v_call: TRBV6-1; j_call: TRBJ1-4; clone_size: once; cdr3_nt: TGTGCCAGCTCAGCGGGTACAACTAATGAAAAACTGTTTTTT; cdr3_aa: CASSAGTTNEKLFF
d_call: NA; v_call: TRBV7-8; j_call: TRBJ1-2; clone_size: NA; cdr3_nt: TGTGCCAGCAGCGTGGCGAGGGCGGACTATGGCTACACCTTC; cdr3_aa: CASSVARADYGYTF
d_call: NA; v_call: TRBV10-1; j_call: TRBJ1-4; clone_size: NA; cdr3_nt: TGCGCCAGCATTGGTTCAGTGGAAAAACTGTTTTTT; cdr3_aa: CASIGSVEKLFF
d_call: NA; v_call: TRBV20-1; j_call: TRBJ2-3; clone_size: many; cdr3_nt: TGCAGTGCTAGAGCCGGGGGATTGCGGGGAGCCACAGATACGCAGTATTTT; cdr3_aa: CSARAGGLRGATDTQYF
d_call: TRBD1; v_call: TRBV2; j_call: TRBJ1-6; clone_size: NA; cdr3_nt: TGTGCCAGCAGTGCATTCCGGGACAGGGGGCTAGGGAATTCACCCCTCCACTTT; cdr3_aa: CASSAFRDRGLGNSPLHF
d_call: NA; v_call: TRBV10-3; j_call: TRBJ2-3; clone_size: NA; cdr3_nt: TGTGCCAGCAGCTATATGGGCCACGATACGCAGTATTTT; cdr3_aa: CASSYMGHDTQYF
d_call: NA; v_call: TRBV7-2; j_call: TRBJ2-5; clone_size: NA; cdr3_nt: TGTGCCACGAGGAGGACATCCGAGACCCAGTACTTC; cdr3_aa: CATRRTSETQYF
d_call: NA; v_call: TRBV6-5; j_call: TRBJ2-2; clone_size: NA; cdr3_nt: TGTGCCAGCAGTTACTTACCGGTGGATGTAACCGGGGAGCTGTTTTTT; cdr3_aa: CASSYLPVDVTGELFF
d_call: TRBD2; v_call: TRBV12-3/TRBV12-4; j_call: TRBJ2-1; clone_size: NA; cdr3_nt: TGTGCCAGCAGTTTCTTAGCCGGGGGCGGGGGGGCCTACAATGAGCAGTTCTTC; cdr3_aa: CASSFLAGGGGAYNEQFF
d_call: NA; v_call: TRBV7-2; j_call: TRBJ2-3; clone_size: many; cdr3_nt: TGTGCCAGCAGCTTAGCGGGCGGGGCGGCGGGGAATACGCAGTATTTT; cdr3_aa: CASSLAGGAAGNTQYF
d_call: TRBD1; v_call: TRBV11-2; j_call: TRBJ2-1; clone_size: NA; cdr3_nt: TGTGCCAGCAGCTCGACAGGGGACCCCTACAATGAGCAGTTCTTC; cdr3_aa: CASSSTGDPYNEQFF
d_call: NA; v_call: TRBV5-1; j_call: TRBJ1-5; clone_size: few; cdr3_nt: TGCGCCAGCAGCTTGACCGGTGGTCAGCCCCAGCATTTT; cdr3_aa: CASSLTGGQPQHF
d_call: NA; v_call: TRBV7-2; j_call: TRBJ2-2; clone_size: NA; cdr3_nt: TGTGCCAGCTCGTTAAGGGAGCTGTTTTTT; cdr3_aa: CASSLRELFF
d_call: TRBD2; v_call: TRBV7-2; j_call: TRBJ2-1; clone_size: once; cdr3_nt: TGTGCCAGCAGCACCGGACTAGGTGAGCAGTTCTTC; cdr3_aa: CASSTGLGEQFF
d_call: NA; v_call: TRBV2; j_call: TRBJ1-6; clone_size: few; cdr3_nt: TGTGCCAGCACGGGCACTGATAATTCACCCCTCCACTTT; cdr3_aa: CASTGTDNSPLHF